The 12 T cell receptor beta chains below come from one sample, sequenced in a study of blood T cell repertoires in COVID-19. Some clones are missing from TCRdb's copy, which holds only in-frame ones; the method was immunoSEQ multiplex PCR. The sample contains roughly 180,000 clones, about 81% of which appear only once. Sequencing was performed on peripheral blood. The receptor set was obtained from a woman aged 80 or over with COVID-19, enrolled during active disease.

The chain couples TRBV18 to TRBJ2-1; 12 nucleotides match TRBD2. The trim removed 3 bases at V and 4 bases at J, leaving 7 bases unmatched. Germline values: CDR1 KGHSH, CDR2 LQKENI. The CDR3 loop spans 17 amino acids. The CDR3 protein is CASSPLGTSGSYNEQFF. The CDR3 DNA follows: TGTGCCAGCTCACCGCTTGGGACTAGCGGGTCGTACAATGAGCAGTTCTTC.

The gene calls are TRBV28 and TRBJ2-2; 7 nucleotides line up with TRBD2. CDR1 and CDR2 (germline): MDHEN, SYDVKM. Trimming removed 10 bases from V and 5 bases from J; junction bases left unmatched: 13. This CDR3 is built from 15 residues. The CDR3 bases are TGTGCCACCCTGAGGGCTAGCGGTAAAACCGGGGAGCTGTTTTTT. It translates to CATLRASGKTGELFF.

This clone appeared a single time. CDR3 coding DNA: TGCGCCAGCGGCCTATCAGGGCCAGGATCCTACAATGAGCAGTTCTTC. Translation: CASGLSGPGSYNEQFF. The rearrangement links TRBV5-1 to TRBJ2-1; TRBD1 is a possible D gene (5 bases). Germline loops: CDR1 SGHRS, CDR2 YFSETQ. The CDR3 covers 16 residues. Trimming cost V 7 bases and J 1 base, with 18 bases left between them.

The genes are TRBV5-1 and TRBJ1-1, with D uncertain. The V gene's germline CDR1 is SGHRS and CDR2 YFSETQ. The CDR3 sequence is 17 residues long. Trimming removed 0 bases at V and 3 bases at J, with 18 bases between. CDR3 bases: TGCGCCAGCAGCTTGGCACTTAACAGACAAATAGACACTGAAGCTTTCTTT. This codes for CASSLALNRQIDTEAFF.

This clone is a singleton in its sample. The V call is TRBV7-6, the J call TRBJ1-4, with 8 bases identical to TRBD1. The CDR3 has 14 residues. V shed 4 bases and J 7 bases; nucleotides not matched to a gene: 5. The germline V gene encodes CDR1 SGHVS and CDR2 FNYEAQ. CDR3 loop: CASSSPGQAEKLFF. The CDR3 DNA sequence: TGTGCCAGCAGCTCCCCGGGACAGGCTGAAAAACTGTTTTTT.

This chain links TRBV5-1 with TRBJ2-6, with 8 positions matching TRBD1. This CDR3 has 18 amino acids. Germline V CDR1 and CDR2: SGHRS, YFSETQ. V was pared by 3 bases and J by 1 base, with 9 bases of the junction left unmatched. The chain's CDR3 is CASSSGGKLISGANVLTF. The CDR3 DNA follows: TGCGCCAGCAGCTCAGGGGGCAAATTGATTTCTGGGGCCAACGTCCTGACTTTC.

The V gene is TRBV3-1 (or the pseudogene TRBV3-2), the J gene TRBJ1-5; 12 bases line up with TRBD1. Germline CDR1 is LGHDT and CDR2 is YNNKEL (reference sequence). V was clipped by 4 bases and J by 6 bases; unmatched bases: 7. The CDR3 consists of 16 residues. CDR3 DNA sequence: TGTGCCAGCAGCCGAGGGACAGGGGGCATTAGTCAGCCCCAGCATTTT. Translation gives CASSRGTGGISQPQHF.

V is TRBV19 and J is TRBJ2-4, with 11 nucleotides matching TRBD1. J gave up 7 bases and V 4 bases, and 6 bases lay outside the gene matches. The V gene's germline CDR1 is LNHDA and CDR2 SQIVND (reference sequence). The CDR3 contains 15 residues. CDR3 amino acids: CASSRPGTGGNIQYF. CDR3 bases: TGTGCCAGTAGTAGACCCGGGACAGGGGGTAACATTCAGTACTTC.

The chain employs TRBV3-1 (or the pseudogene TRBV3-2) and TRBJ2-5; the match to TRBD2 covers 7 bases. The germline V gene encodes CDR1 LGHDT and CDR2 YNNKEL (reference sequence). J was trimmed by 5 bases and V by 2 bases; bases with no gene match: 8. The CDR3 is 15 amino acids. CDR3 sequence (DNA): TGTGCCAGCAGCCAATACGGGGGAGGGCCGGAGACCCAGTACTTC. This gives the protein CASSQYGGGPETQYF.

The chain links TRBV7-2 to TRBJ2-7; 10 nucleotides align to TRBD1. CDR1 SGHTA and CDR2 FQGNSA come from the germline V gene. This CDR3 region has 15 residues. The trim removed 1 base at V and 7 bases at J, leaving 7 bases unmatched. CDR3 coding DNA: TGTGCCAGCAGCTTAGTCCCCGGGACAGGGGTGGAGCAGTACTTC. Protein: CASSLVPGTGVEQYF.

The chain has TRBV6-6 and TRBJ1-2, with D uncertain. CDR1 and CDR2 from the germline V gene are MNHNY and SVGAGI (reference sequence). The V and J ends lost 4 bases and 3 bases respectively, with 9 bases between them. CDR3 length: 13 amino acids. CDR3 protein: CASSSDRDYGYTF. The CDR3 nucleotides read TGTGCCAGCAGTTCAGACCGGGACTATGGCTACACCTTC.

The J gene is TRBJ2-3, the V gene TRBV5-1, with a possible D match to TRBD2 (6 bases). This CDR3 contains 17 residues. The V gene lost 0 bases and the J gene lost 2 bases, with 16 bases spanning the gap. CDR1 is SGHRS, CDR2 YFSETQ, per germline. The CDR3 loop is CASSLEGRGSSTDTQYF. CDR3 DNA: TGCGCCAGCAGCTTGGAGGGCCGGGGGTCCTCCACAGATACGCAGTATTTT.